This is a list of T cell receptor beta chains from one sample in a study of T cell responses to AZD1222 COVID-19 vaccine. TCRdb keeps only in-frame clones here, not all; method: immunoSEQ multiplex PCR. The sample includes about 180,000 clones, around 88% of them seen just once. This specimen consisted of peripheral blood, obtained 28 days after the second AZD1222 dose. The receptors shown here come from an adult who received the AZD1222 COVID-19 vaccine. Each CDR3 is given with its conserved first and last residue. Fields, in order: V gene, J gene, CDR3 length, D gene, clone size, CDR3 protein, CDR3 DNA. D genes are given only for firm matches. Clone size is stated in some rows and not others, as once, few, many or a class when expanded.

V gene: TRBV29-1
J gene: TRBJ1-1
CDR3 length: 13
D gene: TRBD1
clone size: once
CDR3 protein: CSASGQGITEAFF
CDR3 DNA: TGCAGCGCCTCGGGACAGGGCATAACTGAAGCTTTCTTT

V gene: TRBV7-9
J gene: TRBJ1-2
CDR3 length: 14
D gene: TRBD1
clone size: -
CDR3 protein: CASRGGIGEYGYTF
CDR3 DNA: TGTGCCAGCAGAGGGGGCATTGGGGAATATGGCTACACCTTC

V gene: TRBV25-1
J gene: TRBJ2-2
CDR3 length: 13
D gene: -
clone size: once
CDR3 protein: CASSFGGGGELFF
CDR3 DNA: TGTGCCAGCAGTTTTGGTGGGGGCGGGGAGCTGTTTTTT

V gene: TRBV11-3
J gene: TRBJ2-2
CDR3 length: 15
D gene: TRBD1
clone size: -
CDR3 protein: CASSYGTGGTGELFF
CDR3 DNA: TGTGCCAGCAGCTACGGGACAGGGGGTACCGGGGAGCTGTTTTTT

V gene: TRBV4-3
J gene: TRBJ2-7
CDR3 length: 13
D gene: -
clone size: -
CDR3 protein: CASSQRPIDEQYF
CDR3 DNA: TGCGCCAGCAGCCAACGTCCTATAGACGAGCAGTACTTC

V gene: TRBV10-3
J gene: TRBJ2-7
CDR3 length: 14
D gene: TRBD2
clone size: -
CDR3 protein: CAIKSAGGLYEQYF
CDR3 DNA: TGTGCCATCAAGAGTGCGGGGGGGTTATACGAGCAGTACTTC

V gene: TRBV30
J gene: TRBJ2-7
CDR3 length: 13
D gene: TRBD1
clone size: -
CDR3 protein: CAWSVQGLGEQYF
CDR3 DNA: TGTGCCTGGAGTGTACAGGGGCTGGGGGAGCAGTACTTC

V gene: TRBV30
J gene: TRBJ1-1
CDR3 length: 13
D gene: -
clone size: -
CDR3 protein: CAWTPRGNTEAFF
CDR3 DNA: TGTGCCTGGACACCAAGGGGAAACACTGAAGCTTTCTTT

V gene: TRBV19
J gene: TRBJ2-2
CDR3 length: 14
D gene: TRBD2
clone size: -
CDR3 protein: CASSIGRGTGELFF
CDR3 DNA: TGTGCCAGTAGTATCGGGCGGGGGACCGGGGAGCTGTTTTTT

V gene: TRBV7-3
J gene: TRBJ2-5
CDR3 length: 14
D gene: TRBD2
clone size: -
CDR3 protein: CASSLGRGGETQYF
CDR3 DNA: TGTGCCAGCAGCTTAGGGAGGGGCGGAGAGACCCAGTACTTC

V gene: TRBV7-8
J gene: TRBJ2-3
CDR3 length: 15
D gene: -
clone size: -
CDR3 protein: CASDRGGLYTDTQYF
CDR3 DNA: TGTGCCAGCGACCGGGGAGGACTTTACACAGATACGCAGTATTTT

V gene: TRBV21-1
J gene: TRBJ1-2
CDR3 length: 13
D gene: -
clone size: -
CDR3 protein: CASSKRDNYGYTF
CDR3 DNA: TGTGCCAGCAGCAAACGGGACAACTATGGCTACACCTTC

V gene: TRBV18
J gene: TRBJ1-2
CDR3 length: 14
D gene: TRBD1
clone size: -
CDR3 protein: CASSLDRGLGGYTF
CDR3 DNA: TGTGCCAGCTCACTGGACAGGGGGCTAGGAGGCTACACCTTC

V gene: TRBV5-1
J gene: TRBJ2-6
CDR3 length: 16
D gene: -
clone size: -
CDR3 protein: CASSLAGTSGANVLTF
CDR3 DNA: TGCGCCAGCAGCTTGGCCGGCACTTCTGGGGCCAACGTCCTGACTTTC

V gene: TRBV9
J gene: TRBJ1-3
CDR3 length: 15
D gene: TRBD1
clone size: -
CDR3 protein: CASSVRQGSGNTIYF
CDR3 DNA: TGTGCCAGCAGCGTAAGACAGGGTAGTGGAAACACCATATATTTT

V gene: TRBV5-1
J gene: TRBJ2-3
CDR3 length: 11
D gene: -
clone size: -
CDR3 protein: CASSLGDTQYF
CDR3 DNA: TGCGCCAGCAGCTTGGGGGATACGCAGTATTTT

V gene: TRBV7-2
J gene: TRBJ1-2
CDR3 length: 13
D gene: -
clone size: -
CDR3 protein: CASSPGALYGYTF
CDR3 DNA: TGTGCCAGCAGCCCAGGAGCCCTTTATGGCTACACCTTC

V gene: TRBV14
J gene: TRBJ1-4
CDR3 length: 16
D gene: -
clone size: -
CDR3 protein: CASSQDKPGRYEKLFF
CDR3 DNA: TGTGCCAGCAGCCAAGATAAGCCTGGGAGGTATGAAAAACTGTTTTTT

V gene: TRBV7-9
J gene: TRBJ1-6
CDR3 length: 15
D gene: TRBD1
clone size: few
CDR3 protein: CASSLPGQGGSPLHF
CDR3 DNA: TGTGCCAGCAGCTTACCCGGACAGGGCGGTTCACCCCTCCACTTT

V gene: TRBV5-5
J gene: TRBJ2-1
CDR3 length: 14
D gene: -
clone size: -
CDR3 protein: CASSLGAGYNEQFF
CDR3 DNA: TGTGCCAGCAGCTTGGGGGCAGGGTACAATGAGCAGTTCTTC

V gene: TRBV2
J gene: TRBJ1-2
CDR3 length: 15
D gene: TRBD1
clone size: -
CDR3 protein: CASSASGTGAYGYTF
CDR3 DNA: TGTGCCAGCAGCGCCTCCGGGACAGGGGCCTACGGCTACACCTTC

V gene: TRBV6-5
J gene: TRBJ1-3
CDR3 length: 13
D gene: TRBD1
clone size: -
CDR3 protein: CASSPSRQGTIYF
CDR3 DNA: TGTGCCAGCAGCCCGAGTCGACAGGGTACCATATATTTT

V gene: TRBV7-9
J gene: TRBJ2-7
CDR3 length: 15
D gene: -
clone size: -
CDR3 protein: CASSSLPPSSYEQYF
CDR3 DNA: TGTGCCAGCAGCTCGTTACCTCCTAGCTCCTACGAGCAGTACTTC

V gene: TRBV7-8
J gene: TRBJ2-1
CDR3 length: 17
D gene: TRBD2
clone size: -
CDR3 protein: CASSPQGLAGEYNEQFF
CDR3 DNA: TGTGCCAGCAGCCCCCAGGGACTAGCGGGGGAGTACAATGAGCAGTTCTTC

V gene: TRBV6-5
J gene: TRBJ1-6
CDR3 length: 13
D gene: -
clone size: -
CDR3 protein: CASSYGDNSPLHF
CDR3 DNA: TGTGCCAGCAGTTATGGAGATAATTCACCCCTCCACTTT

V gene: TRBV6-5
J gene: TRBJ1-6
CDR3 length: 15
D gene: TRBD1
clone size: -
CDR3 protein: CASSPTGGNNSPLHF
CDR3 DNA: TGTGCCAGCAGTCCTACAGGGGGCAATAATTCACCCCTCCACTTT

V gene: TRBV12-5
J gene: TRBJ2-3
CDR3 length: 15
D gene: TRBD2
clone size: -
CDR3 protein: CASRSSGGPTDTQYF
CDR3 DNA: TGTGCTAGTAGGTCTAGCGGGGGGCCCACAGATACGCAGTATTTT

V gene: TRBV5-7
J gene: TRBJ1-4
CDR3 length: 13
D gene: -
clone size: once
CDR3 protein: CASSFQGDEKLFF
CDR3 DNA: TGTGCCAGCAGCTTTCAAGGGGACGAAAAACTGTTTTTT

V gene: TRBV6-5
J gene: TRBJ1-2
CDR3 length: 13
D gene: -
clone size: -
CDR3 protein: CASTIGVGYGYTF
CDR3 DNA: TGTGCCAGCACGATCGGAGTCGGGTATGGCTACACCTTC

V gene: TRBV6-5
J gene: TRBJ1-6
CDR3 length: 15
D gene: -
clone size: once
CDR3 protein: CASSYGQGHNSPLHF
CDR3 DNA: TGTGCCAGCAGTTATGGCCAGGGCCATAATTCACCCCTCCACTTT

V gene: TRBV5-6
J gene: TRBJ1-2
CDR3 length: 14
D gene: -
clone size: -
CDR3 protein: CASSLEGRSYGYTF
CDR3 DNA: TGTGCCAGCAGCTTGGAAGGACGGAGCTATGGCTACACCTTC

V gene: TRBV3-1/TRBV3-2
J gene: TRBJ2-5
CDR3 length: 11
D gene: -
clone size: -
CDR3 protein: CASRRQETQYF
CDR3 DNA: TGTGCCAGCAGGAGGCAAGAGACCCAGTACTTC

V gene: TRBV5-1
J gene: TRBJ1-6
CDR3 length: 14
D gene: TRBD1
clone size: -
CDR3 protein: CASSLETGDSPLHF
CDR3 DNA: TGCGCCAGCAGCTTGGAGACAGGGGATTCACCCCTCCACTTT

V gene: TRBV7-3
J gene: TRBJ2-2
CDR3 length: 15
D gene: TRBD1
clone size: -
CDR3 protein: CASSLGDRRTGELFF
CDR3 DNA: TGTGCCAGCAGCTTAGGGGACAGGAGAACCGGGGAGCTGTTTTTT

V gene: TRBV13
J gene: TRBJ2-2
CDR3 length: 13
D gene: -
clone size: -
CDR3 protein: CASSPRYTGELFF
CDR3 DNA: TGTGCCAGCAGCCCGCGTTATACCGGGGAGCTGTTTTTT

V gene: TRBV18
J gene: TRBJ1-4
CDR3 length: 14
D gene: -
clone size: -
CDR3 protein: CASSPEGGAEKLFF
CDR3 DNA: TGTGCCAGCTCACCGGAGGGAGGCGCTGAAAAACTGTTTTTT

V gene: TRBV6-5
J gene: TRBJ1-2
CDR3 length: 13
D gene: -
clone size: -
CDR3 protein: CASRGHGPYGYTF
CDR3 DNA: TGTGCCAGCCGGGGACACGGTCCCTATGGCTACACCTTC

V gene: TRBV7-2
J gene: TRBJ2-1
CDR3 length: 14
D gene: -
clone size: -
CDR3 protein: CASSAGGGGNEQFF
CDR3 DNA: TGTGCCAGCAGCGCAGGGGGAGGGGGCAATGAGCAGTTCTTC

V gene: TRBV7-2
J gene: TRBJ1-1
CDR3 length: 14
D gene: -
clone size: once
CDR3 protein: CASSPELRNTEAFF
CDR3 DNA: TGTGCCAGCAGCCCAGAACTTAGGAACACTGAAGCTTTCTTT

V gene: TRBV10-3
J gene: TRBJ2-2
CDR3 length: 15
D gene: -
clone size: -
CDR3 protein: CAIKWGGQDTGELFF
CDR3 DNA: TGTGCCATCAAATGGGGGGGCCAAGACACCGGGGAGCTGTTTTTT

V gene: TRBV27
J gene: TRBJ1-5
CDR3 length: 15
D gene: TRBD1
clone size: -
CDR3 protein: CASSSIGRGNQPQHF
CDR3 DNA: TGTGCCAGCAGTTCGATCGGCAGGGGGAATCAGCCCCAGCATTTT

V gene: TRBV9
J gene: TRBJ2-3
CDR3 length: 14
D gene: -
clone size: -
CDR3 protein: CASSVDGFTDTQYF
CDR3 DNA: TGTGCCAGCAGCGTAGACGGGTTCACAGATACGCAGTATTTT

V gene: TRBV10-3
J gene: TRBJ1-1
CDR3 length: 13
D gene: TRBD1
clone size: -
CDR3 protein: CAIATGEGTEAFF
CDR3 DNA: TGTGCCATCGCGACAGGGGAGGGGACTGAAGCTTTCTTT

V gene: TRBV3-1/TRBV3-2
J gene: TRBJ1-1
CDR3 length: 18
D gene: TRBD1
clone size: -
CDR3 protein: CASSQDEGGTDGNTEAFF
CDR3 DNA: TGTGCCAGCAGCCAAGATGAGGGAGGGACAGACGGGAACACTGAAGCTTTCTTT

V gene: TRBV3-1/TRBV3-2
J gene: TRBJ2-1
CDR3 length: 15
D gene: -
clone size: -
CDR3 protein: CASSQSTGRHNEQFF
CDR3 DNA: TGTGCCAGCAGCCAGTCAACGGGACGTCACAATGAGCAGTTCTTC

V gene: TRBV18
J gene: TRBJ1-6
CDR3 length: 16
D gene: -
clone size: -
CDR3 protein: CASSPRRGAQYSPLHF
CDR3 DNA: TGTGCCAGCTCACCACGGAGGGGGGCGCAATATTCACCCCTCCACTTT

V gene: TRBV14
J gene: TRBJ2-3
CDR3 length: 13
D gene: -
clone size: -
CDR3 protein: CASSQELADTQYF
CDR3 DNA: TGTGCCAGCAGCCAAGAGCTGGCAGATACGCAGTATTTT

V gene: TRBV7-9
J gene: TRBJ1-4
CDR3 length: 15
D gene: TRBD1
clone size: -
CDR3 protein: CASSLNRGGNEKLFF
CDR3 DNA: TGTGCCAGCAGCTTAAACAGGGGTGGGAATGAAAAACTGTTTTTT

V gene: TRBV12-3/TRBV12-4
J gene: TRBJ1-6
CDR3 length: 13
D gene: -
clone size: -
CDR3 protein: CASSHLRDSPLHF
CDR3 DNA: TGTGCCAGCAGTCACCTCAGGGATTCACCCCTCCACTTT

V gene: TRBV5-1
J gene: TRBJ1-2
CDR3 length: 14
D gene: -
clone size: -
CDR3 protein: CASSLRQTNYGYTF
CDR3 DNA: TGCGCCAGCAGCTTGAGACAGACTAACTATGGCTACACCTTC

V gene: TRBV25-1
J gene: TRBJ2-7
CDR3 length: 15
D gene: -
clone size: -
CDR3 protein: CASSDPAGGKYEQYF
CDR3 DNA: TGTGCCAGCAGTGACCCCGCAGGGGGGAAGTACGAGCAGTACTTC

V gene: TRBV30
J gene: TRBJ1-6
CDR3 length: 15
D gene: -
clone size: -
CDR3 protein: CAWRPLRGDNSPLHF
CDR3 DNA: TGTGCCTGGAGACCCCTCAGGGGCGATAATTCACCCCTCCACTTT

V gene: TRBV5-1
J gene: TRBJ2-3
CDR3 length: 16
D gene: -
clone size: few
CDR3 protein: CASSTVLGSSTDTQYF
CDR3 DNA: TGCGCCAGCAGCACCGTACTAGGAAGCTCCACAGATACGCAGTATTTT